The present T cell receptor beta chain was sequenced within a study of blood T cells in healthy people across ages. A second PCR of roughly 7 to 11 cycles used a sample-barcoded 5' primer and a J-beta primer mix. TCRdb reprocessed the 5' RACE reads with MiXCR, giving one entry per CDR3 protein. The data contain around 990,000 distinct CDR3 sequences, around two fifths of them singletons. This clonotype was picked up a small number of times. Its antigen is as yet unknown. This CDR3 spans 16 amino acids. Trimming at V came to 2 bases and at J to 0 bases, leaving 5 bases not matched to a gene. CDR1 and CDR2 from the germline V gene are SGHTA and FQGNSA. Broader study findings: Older age went with lower TCR beta diversity per million T cells, in a roughly linear way.

Material for sequencing was blood. This chain uses TRBV7-2 with TRBJ2-7; 9 positions match TRBD2. This sequence originates from a man aged 18-30 years in good health. CDR3 sequence (DNA): TGTGCCAGCAGCTTAAGGAGCGGGGGGAGCTCCTACGAGCAGTACTTC. This sequence encodes CASSLRSGGSSYEQYF.